What follows is one T cell receptor (beta chain) and its context. What it binds is unknown. This sample is part of a study of beta chain features in type 1 diabetes. Whole-study context: Patients shared similar age, gender and cell yields with healthy donors.

The CDR3 loop spans 15 amino acids. The ends lost 4 bases at V and 1 base at J; junction bases unmatched: 5. Germline CDR1 reads SGHRS; CDR2 reads YFSETQ. Study-wide results and caveats: People with Type 1 diabetes carried modestly yet significantly shorter TCRB CDR3s in all four CD4+ subsets. In these data, an HLA type influence on TCRB rearrangement remained unresolved.

Expressed TCRB transcripts were sequenced after all isolated RNA was converted to cDNA. This table comes from immunoSEQ multiplex PCR, and its TCRdb copy is limited to in-frame clones, with some not included. The sample consists of hundreds of thousands of clones, 11% of them appearing once. In total, each donor contributed a single heparinised blood draw that averaged about 120 mL. Input material: naive CD4+ T cells from blood. The receptor was isolated from a man aged 30 to 45 with type 1 diabetes. The chain combines TRBV5-1 with TRBJ2-3; 8 bases match TRBD2. The CDR3 DNA follows: TGCGCCAGCAGCCCCCGGGGGGGCGGCACAGATACGCAGTATTTT. Protein sequence: CASSPRGGGTDTQYF.